This entry concerns a single T cell receptor (beta chain). The source of the sample is a study of blood T cell repertoires in COVID-19. This table comes from immunoSEQ multiplex PCR, and its TCRdb copy is limited to in-frame clones, with some not included. Of some 70,000 clones in the sample, 88% were seen once. This CDR3 is built from 17 residues. Germline CDR1 and CDR2: LNHDA and SQIVND (reference sequence). Trimming at V came to 3 bases and at J to 3 bases, leaving 11 bases not matched to a gene. The sequenced material came from peripheral blood. The chain links TRBV19 to TRBJ1-5; 7 nucleotides line up with TRBD1. The sequence was obtained from an older woman with COVID-19, enrolled during active disease. The CDR3 DNA follows: TGTGCCAGTAGTATGGAAGGCGGGACAGACTCCAATCAGCCCCAGCATTTT. Translating it yields CASSMEGGTDSNQPQHF.